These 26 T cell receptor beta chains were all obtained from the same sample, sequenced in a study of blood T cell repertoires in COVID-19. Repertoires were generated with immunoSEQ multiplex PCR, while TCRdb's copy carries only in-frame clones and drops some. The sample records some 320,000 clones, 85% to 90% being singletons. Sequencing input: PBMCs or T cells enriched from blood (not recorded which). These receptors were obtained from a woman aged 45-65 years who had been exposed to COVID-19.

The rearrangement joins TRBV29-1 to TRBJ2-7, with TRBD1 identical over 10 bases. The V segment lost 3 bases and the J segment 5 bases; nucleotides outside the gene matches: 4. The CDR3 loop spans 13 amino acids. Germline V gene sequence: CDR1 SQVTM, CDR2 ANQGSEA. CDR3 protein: CSVDGQGVNEQYF. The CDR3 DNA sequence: TGCAGCGTTGACGGACAGGGGGTCAACGAGCAGTACTTC.

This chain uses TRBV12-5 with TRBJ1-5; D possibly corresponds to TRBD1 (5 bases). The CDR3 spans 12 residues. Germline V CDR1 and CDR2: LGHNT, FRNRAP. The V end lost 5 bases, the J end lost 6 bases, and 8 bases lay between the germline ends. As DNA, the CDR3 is TGTGCTAGTGGTGCAGGGTTTCAGCCCCAGCATTTT. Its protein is CASGAGFQPQHF.

In DNA, the CDR3 is TGTGCCAGCAGCGTTTCCCCGGGCACAGATACGCAGTATTTT. It translates to CASSVSPGTDTQYF. This chain joins TRBV9 and TRBJ2-3; the D is unclear. The CDR3 is 14 amino acids. Per germline, CDR1 SGDLS and CDR2 YYNGEE. The V and J ends lost 2 bases and 1 base respectively, with 8 bases between them.

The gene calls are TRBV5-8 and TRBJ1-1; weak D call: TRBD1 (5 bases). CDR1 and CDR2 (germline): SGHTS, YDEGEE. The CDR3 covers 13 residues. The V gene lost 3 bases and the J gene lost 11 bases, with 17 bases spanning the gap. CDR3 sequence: CASSSRIGTTAFF. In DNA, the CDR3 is TGTGCCAGCAGCTCCCGGATTGGGACTACCGCTTTCTTT.

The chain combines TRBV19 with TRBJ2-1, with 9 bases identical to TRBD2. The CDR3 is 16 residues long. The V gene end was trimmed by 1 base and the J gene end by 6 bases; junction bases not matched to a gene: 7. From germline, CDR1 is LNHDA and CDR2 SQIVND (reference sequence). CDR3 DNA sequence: TGTGCCAGTAGTATAGTTGGGACTAGCATCGGCAATGAGCAGTTCTTC. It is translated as CASSIVGTSIGNEQFF.

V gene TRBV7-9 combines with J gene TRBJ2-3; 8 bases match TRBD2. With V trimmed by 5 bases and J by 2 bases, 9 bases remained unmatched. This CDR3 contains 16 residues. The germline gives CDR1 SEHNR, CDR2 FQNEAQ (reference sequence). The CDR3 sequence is CASSQATSAFTDTQYF. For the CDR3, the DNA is TGTGCCAGCAGCCAAGCGACTAGCGCTTTCACAGATACGCAGTATTTT.

The chain's CDR3 is CASSVGQGGTEAFF. The DNA for the CDR3 is TGTGCCAGCAGCGTAGGACAGGGGGGAACTGAAGCTTTCTTT. J is TRBJ1-1 and V is TRBV9; TRBD1 matches 9 bases. The V gene end was trimmed by 0 bases and the J gene end by 5 bases; junction bases not matched to a gene: 2. The CDR3 has 14 amino acids. Germline V gene data show CDR1 as SGDLS and CDR2 as YYNGEE.

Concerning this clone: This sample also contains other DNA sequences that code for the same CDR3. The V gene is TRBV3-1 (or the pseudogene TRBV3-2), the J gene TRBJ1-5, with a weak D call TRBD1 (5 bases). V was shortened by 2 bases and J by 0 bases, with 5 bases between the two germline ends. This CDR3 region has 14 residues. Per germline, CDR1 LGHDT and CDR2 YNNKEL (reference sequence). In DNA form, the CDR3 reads TGTGCCAGCAGCCAAAGGGGTAGCAATCAGCCCCAGCATTTT. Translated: CASSQRGSNQPQHF.

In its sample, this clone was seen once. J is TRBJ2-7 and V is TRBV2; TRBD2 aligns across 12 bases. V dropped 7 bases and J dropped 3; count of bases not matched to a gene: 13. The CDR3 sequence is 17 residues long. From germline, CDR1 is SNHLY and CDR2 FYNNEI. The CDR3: CASIRLAGAPAGYEQYF. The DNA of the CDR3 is TGTGCCAGCATTAGACTAGCGGGGGCTCCGGCCGGCTACGAGCAGTACTTC.

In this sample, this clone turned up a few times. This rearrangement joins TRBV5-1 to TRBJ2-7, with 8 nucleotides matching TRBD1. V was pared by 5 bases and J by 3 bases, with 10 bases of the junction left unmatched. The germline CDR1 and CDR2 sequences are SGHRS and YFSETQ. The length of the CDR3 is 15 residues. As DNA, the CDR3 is TGCGCCAGCAGGAAGAAAACAGGGGGAGTCTACGAGCAGTACTTC. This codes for CASRKKTGGVYEQYF.

In nucleotides, the CDR3 is TGTGCCAGCAGTGACTCAGGGACAGGGAGAGGCTACACCTTC. This translates into CASSDSGTGRGYTF. This chain connects TRBV6-4 to TRBJ1-2; 9 bases match TRBD1. In germline, CDR1 is MRHNA, CDR2 SNTAGT. V was pared by 0 bases and J by 8 bases, with 4 bases of the junction left unmatched. There are 14 residues in the CDR3.

The CDR3 reads CASKAGNTEAFF. For the CDR3, the DNA is TGTGCCAGCAAAGCAGGGAACACTGAAGCTTTCTTT. The V call is TRBV2, the J call TRBJ1-1, with unresolved D. This CDR3 is 12 amino acids long. V lost 7 bases, J lost 1 base, and 7 bases lay in between. Germline V CDR1 and CDR2: SNHLY, FYNNEI. The full variable domain, with the rest looked up from reference TRBV2 and TRBJ1-1, is EPEVTQTPSHQVTQMGQEVILRCVPISNHLYFYWYRQILGQKVEFLVSFYNNEISEKSEIFDDQFSVERPDGSNFTLKIRSTKLEDSAMYFCASKAGNTEAFFGQGTRLTVV.

The CDR3 is CASSLTGDYNSPLHF. The DNA for the CDR3 is TGTGCCAGCAGCCTCACAGGGGACTATAATTCACCCCTCCACTTT. The chain recombines TRBV3-1 (or the pseudogene TRBV3-2) with TRBJ1-6; 7 bases line up with TRBD1. From germline, CDR1 is LGHDT and CDR2 YNNKEL (reference sequence). The CDR3 is 15 residues long. V was pared by 4 bases and J by 3 bases, with 3 bases of the junction left unmatched.

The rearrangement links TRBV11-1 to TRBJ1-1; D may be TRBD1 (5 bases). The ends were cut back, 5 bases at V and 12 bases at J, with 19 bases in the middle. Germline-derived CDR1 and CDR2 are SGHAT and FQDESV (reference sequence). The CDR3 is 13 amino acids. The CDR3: CASSLRGALSPFF. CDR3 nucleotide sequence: TGTGCCAGCAGCCTCCGTGGGGCGCTCTCACCTTTCTTT.

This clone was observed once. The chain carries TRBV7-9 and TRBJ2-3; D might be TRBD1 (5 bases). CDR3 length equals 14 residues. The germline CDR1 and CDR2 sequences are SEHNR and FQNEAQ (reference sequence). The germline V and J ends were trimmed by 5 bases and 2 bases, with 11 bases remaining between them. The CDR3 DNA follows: TGTGCCAGCAGCCTAAGGGGTTCCACAGATACGCAGTATTTT. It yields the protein CASSLRGSTDTQYF. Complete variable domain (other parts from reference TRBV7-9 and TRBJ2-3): DTGVSQNPRHKITKRGQNVTFRCDPISEHNRLYWYRQTLGQGPEFLTYFQNEAQLEKSRLLSDRFSAERPKGSFSTLEIQRTEQGDSAMYLCASSLRGSTDTQYFGPGTRLTVL.

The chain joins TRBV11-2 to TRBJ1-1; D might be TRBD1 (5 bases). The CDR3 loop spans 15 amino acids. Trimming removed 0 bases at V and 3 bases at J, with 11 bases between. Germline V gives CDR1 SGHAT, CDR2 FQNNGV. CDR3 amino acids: CASSLDAAGYTEAFF. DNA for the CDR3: TGTGCCAGCAGCTTAGATGCGGCAGGGTACACTGAAGCTTTCTTT.

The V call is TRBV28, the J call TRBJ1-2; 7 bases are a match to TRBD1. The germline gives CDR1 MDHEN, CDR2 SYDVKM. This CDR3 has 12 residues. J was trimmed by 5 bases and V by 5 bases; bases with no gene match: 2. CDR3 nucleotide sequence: TGTGCCAGCAGTCGGGGACAGTATGGCTACACCTTC. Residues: CASSRGQYGYTF.

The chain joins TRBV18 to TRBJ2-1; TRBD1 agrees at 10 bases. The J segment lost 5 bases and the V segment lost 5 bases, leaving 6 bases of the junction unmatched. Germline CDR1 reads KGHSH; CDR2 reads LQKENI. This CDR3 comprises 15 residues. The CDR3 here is CASSYTGTGDNEQFF. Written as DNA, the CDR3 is TGTGCCAGCTCATATACCGGGACAGGGGACAATGAGCAGTTCTTC. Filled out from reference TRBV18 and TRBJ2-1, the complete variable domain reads NAGVMQNPRHLVRRRGQEARLRCSPMKGHSHVYWYRQLPEEGLKFMVYLQKENIIDESGMPKERFSAEFPKEGPSILRIQQVVRGDSAAYFCASSYTGTGDNEQFFGPGTRLTVL.

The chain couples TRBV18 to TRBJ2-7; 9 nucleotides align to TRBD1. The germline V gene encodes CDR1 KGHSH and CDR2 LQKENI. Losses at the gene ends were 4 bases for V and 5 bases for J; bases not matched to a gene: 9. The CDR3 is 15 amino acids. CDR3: CASSQPGQGFNEQYF. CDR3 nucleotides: TGTGCCAGCTCACAACCGGGACAGGGCTTTAACGAGCAGTACTTC.

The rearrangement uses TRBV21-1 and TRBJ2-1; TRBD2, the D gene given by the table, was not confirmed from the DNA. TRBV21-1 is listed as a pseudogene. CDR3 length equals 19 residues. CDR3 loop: CASSKEVVGSRSSYNEQFF. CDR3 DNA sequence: TGTGCCAGCAGCAAAGAGGTTGTAGGGAGTAGGAGCTCCTACAATGAGCAGTTCTTC.

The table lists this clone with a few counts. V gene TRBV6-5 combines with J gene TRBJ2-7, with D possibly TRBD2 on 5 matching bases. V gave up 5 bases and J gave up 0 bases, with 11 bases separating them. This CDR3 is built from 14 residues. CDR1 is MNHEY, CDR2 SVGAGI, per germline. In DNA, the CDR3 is TGTGCCAGCAGTCGACATACTAGCTCCTACGAGCAGTACTTC. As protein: CASSRHTSSYEQYF.

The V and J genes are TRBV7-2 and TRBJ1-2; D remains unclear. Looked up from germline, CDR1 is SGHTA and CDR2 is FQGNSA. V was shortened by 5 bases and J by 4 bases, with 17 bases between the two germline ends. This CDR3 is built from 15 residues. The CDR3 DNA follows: TGTGCCAGCAGCCAAGAAATTGGCCCCCGCTATGGCTACACCTTC. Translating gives CASSQEIGPRYGYTF.

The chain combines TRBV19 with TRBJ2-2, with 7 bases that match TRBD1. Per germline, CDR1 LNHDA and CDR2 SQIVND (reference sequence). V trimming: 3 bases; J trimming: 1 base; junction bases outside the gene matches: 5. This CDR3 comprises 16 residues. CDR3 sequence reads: CASSIPRTGNTGELFF. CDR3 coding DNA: TGTGCCAGTAGTATCCCCCGGACAGGGAACACCGGGGAGCTGTTTTTT.

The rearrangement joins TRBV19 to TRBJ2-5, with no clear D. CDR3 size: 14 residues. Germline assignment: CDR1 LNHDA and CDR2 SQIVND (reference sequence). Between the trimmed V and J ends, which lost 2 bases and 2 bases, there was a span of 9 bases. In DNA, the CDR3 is TGTGCCAGTAGTATAAGAACTACACAAGAGACCCAGTACTTC. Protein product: CASSIRTTQETQYF.

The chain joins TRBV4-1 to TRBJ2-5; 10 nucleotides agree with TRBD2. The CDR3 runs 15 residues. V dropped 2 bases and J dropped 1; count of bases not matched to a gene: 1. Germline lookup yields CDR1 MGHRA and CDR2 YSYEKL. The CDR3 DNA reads TGCGCCAGCAGCCAAAGACTAGCGGGCCAAGAGACCCAGTACTTC. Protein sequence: CASSQRLAGQETQYF.

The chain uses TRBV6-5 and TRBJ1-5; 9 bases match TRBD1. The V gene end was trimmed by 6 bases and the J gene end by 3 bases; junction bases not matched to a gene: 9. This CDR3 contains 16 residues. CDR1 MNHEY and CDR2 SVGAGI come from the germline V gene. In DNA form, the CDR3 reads TGTGCCAGCAGATACAGGGGGCGTTCTATCAATCAGCCCCAGCATTTT. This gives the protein CASRYRGRSINQPQHF.